These 12 T cell receptor beta chains were all obtained from the same sample, sequenced in a study of blood T cells in healthy people across ages. Together with a sample-barcoded 5' primer, a J-beta primer mix was included in a second PCR lasting about 7 to 11 cycles. From the 5' RACE reads, TCRdb called clonotypes with MiXCR, one entry per CDR3 protein. The sample carries around 800,000 distinct CDR3 sequences, approximately 59% recorded once. The sample comprised blood. These receptors all stem from a man aged 25-45 years in good health.

V usage is TRBV4-2 and J usage is TRBJ1-2; D gene ambiguous. The length of the CDR3 is 15 residues. The V gene lost 0 bases and the J gene lost 7 bases, with 15 bases spanning the gap. The germline gives CDR1 LGHNA, CDR2 YNFKEQ. CDR3 in DNA: TGTGCCAGCAGCCAAGATCAAAGCCCCAGGTTTGGCTACACCTTC. Amino acid sequence: CASSQDQSPRFGYTF.

The rearrangement links TRBV3-1 to TRBJ2-3; D possibly corresponds to TRBD2 (5 bases). Deletions cut 4 bases from V and 4 bases from J, with 9 bases between. This CDR3 region has 13 residues. CDR1 and CDR2 from the germline V gene are LGHDT and YNNKEL (reference sequence). CDR3 loop: CASSLTAADTQYF. CDR3 nucleotides: TGTGCCAGCAGCCTTACAGCGGCAGATACGCAGTATTTT.

This clonotype was seen only a few times. The chain couples TRBV7-2 to TRBJ2-7; the match to TRBD1 covers 9 bases. Per germline, CDR1 SGHTA and CDR2 FQGNSA. The CDR3 sequence is 15 residues long. Germline trimming cut 5 bases from V and 0 bases from J; bases unmatched to any gene: 5. The CDR3 spells CASSLTDRGSYEQYF. The DNA of the CDR3 is TGTGCCAGCAGCCTTACGGACAGGGGCTCCTACGAGCAGTACTTC.

The rearrangement uses TRBV20-1 and TRBJ2-5; TRBD2 matches 7 bases. From germline, CDR1 is DFQATT and CDR2 SNEGSKA (reference sequence). The V and J ends lost 3 bases and 2 bases, in that order; junction bases with no gene match: 18. This CDR3 has 18 amino acids. The DNA of the CDR3 is TGCAGTGCTAGCCCCAGGCGGGGAATAGCCGGGGGGCAAGAGACCCAGTACTTC. It encodes CSASPRRGIAGGQETQYF.

The V gene is TRBV6-2 or TRBV6-3, the J gene TRBJ2-1; 8 positions match TRBD1. The CDR3 is made up of 15 amino acids. Germline V gene data show CDR1 as MNHEY and CDR2 as SVGEGT. V lost 5 bases, J lost 8 bases, and 11 bases stayed unmatched. The CDR3 sequence is CASSTGQAAGDEQFF. CDR3 in DNA: TGTGCCAGCAGTACGGGACAGGCCGCTGGGGATGAGCAGTTCTTC.

This rearrangement joins TRBV7-2 to TRBJ2-3; D is uncertain. V was shortened by 5 bases and J by 2 bases, with 5 bases between the two germline ends. CDR1 is SGHTA and CDR2 is FQGNSA in the germline V gene. The CDR3 is 12 amino acids. DNA for the CDR3: TGTGCCAGCAGCACTACCACAGATACGCAGTATTTT. Its protein is CASSTTTDTQYF.

V gene TRBV28 combines with J gene TRBJ2-5, with D uncertain. The J call is in doubt because the DNA end fits TRBJ2-7 better. The CDR3 is 14 residues long. Germline V gene data show CDR1 as MDHEN and CDR2 as SYDVKM. In nucleotides, the CDR3 is TGTGCCAGCAGTGCCCTAGTTGCCCAACGCGAGCAGTACTTC. This sequence encodes CASSALVAQREQYF.

CDR3 sequence reads: CSASYVQAEAFF. The CDR3 nucleotides read TGCAGTGCTAGTTACGTTCAAGCTGAAGCTTTCTTT. The genes are TRBV20-1 and TRBJ1-1; D unclear. Germline V gene data show CDR1 as DFQATT and CDR2 as SNEGSKA (reference sequence). V was shortened by 3 bases and J by 6 bases, with 11 bases between the two germline ends. The CDR3 spans 12 residues.

The chain uses TRBV9 and TRBJ2-1, with D perhaps TRBD1 (6 bases). The J call may be wrong; the DNA end is better matched by TRBJ2-7. Germline CDR1 reads SGDLS; CDR2 reads YYNGEE. The CDR3 sequence is 17 residues long. CDR3 coding DNA: TGTGCCAGCAGCCCATCAGGGCAGGGGAGCTCCTACAATGAGCAGTACTTC. Protein product: CASSPSGQGSSYNEQYF.

The table lists this clonotype with a few counts. The chain joins TRBV7-9 to TRBJ1-2, with TRBD1 identical over 7 bases. This CDR3 has 14 amino acids. Germline trimming cut 6 bases from V and 7 bases from J; bases unmatched to any gene: 11. CDR1 and CDR2 from the germline V gene are SEHNR and FQNEAQ (reference sequence). The CDR3 nucleotides are TGTGCCAGCAGTCGATCACAGGGGAGCGGTGGCTACACCTTC. Protein product: CASSRSQGSGGYTF.

This sequence joins TRBV28 and TRBJ1-2; no firm D call. The CDR3 has 12 amino acids. CDR1 and CDR2 from the germline V gene are MDHEN and SYDVKM. V lost 6 bases and J 4 bases, leaving 9 bases between the germline ends. The DNA for the CDR3 is TGTGCCAGCAGGGACCGCCTCTATGGCTACACCTTC. Translation: CASRDRLYGYTF.

The V call is TRBV3-1, the J call TRBJ1-6; no reliable D call. The CDR3 contains 16 residues. V was cut by 4 bases and J by 0 bases, with 10 bases left in between. CDR1 is LGHDT and CDR2 is YNNKEL in the germline V gene (reference sequence). The CDR3 DNA follows: TGTGCCAGCAGCCCCGGAGGGAACTCCTATAATTCACCCCTCCACTTT. Protein: CASSPGGNSYNSPLHF.